This T cell receptor (beta chain) was identified during a study of T cell responses to AZD1222 COVID-19 vaccine (TCRdb year 2021). Study-wide context: Because spike-specific TCR depth and breadth did not differ between the two schedules, AZD1222 recipients who got a second dose at roughly 4 weeks were pooled with those who got a second dose at roughly 12 weeks. Trial participants were enrolled by age into subgroups of 18-55, 56-69 and 70-plus years, and about 150, 27 and 61 TCR-sequenced participants, respectively, were included in these subgroups. TCR sequencing covered about 230 trial participants: 207 given two doses of AZD1222 and 26 given two doses of MenACWY control vaccine. On the study overall, not on this receptor specifically: Vaccine-associated CD4 TCRs spanned the whole spike protein, with dominant responses in regions 160-218 and 743-854. Only five to seven AZD1222 recipients were SARS-CoV-2 seropositive at baseline, limiting conclusions about previously exposed vaccinees. Participants were mostly white British and included more females than males, and it was suggested by the authors that clonal diversity may have been underestimated. After two AZD1222 doses, both the breadth and the depth of spike-specific TCRs were significantly higher than at day 0 and than in MenACWY recipients. Because no day 14 peak-response samples were available, repertoires were characterized only after the peak T cell response. The 56-69-year group was small, and its depth increase did not reach significance, likely because of low power. Epitopes outside the regions mutated in the B.1.351 and B.1.1.7 variants were reportedly recognized by nearly half of the unique spike-specific TCRs.

Explained via the paper, the time point label denotes: baseline before first vaccination. The vaccinee samples were drawn from two UK trials, COV001 and COV002, one of which was a single-blind randomized controlled phase 2/3 trial testing AZD1222 (ChAdOx1 nCoV-19) in healthy adults. Trial participant PBMC samples were collected at day 0 and day 28 after the second dose for TCRbeta chain sequencing. Of note for this clone: Its antigen is unknown. The record has no base qualities; no much larger clone is one base away.

The CDR3 regions of human TCRbeta chains were subjected to immunosequencing. Turning to the authors' computational methods: Repertoire TCRs were matched against a reference library of SARS-CoV-2-specific TCRs generated with the MIRA antigen-specificity platform. Breadth was defined as the fraction of unique TCRs that were SARS-CoV-2-associated. Depth was defined as the fraction of total T cells that were SARS-CoV-2-associated. Each spike-specific TCR was assigned to its reactive spike region and to a CD4 or CD8 class using the MIRA data. Log10-transformed breadth and depth values were compared by one-way ANOVA with Sidak's multiple comparisons tests. What TCRdb holds here is the immuneACCESS table cut down to in-frame rearrangements. Part of the clones is not present; checked against another copy, under half of the missing clones reflect an unresolved V gene, and the others are unexplained. V, J and clone size derive from that table, while D and trimming were established from the DNA sequence. This sample is represented by about 160,000 clones; approximately 90% of them were singletons. 1.5% to 2% of the sample is held by the ten biggest clonotypes.

The CDR3 covers 16 residues, taking in both the cysteine and the phenylalanine. The kept DNA is CDR3 alone, 48 bases in frame from the first base. The germline V gene specifies KGHDR as CDR1 and SFDVKD as CDR2. The V end loses 1 base and the J end loses 2 bases, and a stretch of 14 bases separates them. The receptor's source is an adult in good health. The chain is assembled from TRBV24-1 and TRBJ2-7, with the D gene tentatively TRBD1 or TRBD2, based on 5 matching bases in each. This sample comprised peripheral blood, obtained on day 0 of AZD1222 vaccination. This receptor carries the CDR3 CATSDLWDVVTYEQYF. The DNA is as follows: TGTGCCACCAGTGATTTATGGGACGTCGTCACCTACGAGCAGTACTTC.